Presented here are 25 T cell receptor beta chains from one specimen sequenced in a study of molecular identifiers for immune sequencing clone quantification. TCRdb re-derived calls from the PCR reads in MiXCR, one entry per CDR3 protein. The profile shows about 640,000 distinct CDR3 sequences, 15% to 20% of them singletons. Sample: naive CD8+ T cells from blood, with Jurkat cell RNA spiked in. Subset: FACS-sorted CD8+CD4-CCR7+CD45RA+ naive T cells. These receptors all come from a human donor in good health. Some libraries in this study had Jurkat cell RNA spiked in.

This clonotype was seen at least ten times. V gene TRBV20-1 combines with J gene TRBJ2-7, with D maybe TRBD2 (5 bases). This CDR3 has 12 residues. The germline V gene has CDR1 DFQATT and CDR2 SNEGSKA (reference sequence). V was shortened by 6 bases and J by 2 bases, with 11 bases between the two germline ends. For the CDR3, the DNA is TGCAGTGCCATTAGCGTCGCCTACGAGCAGTACTTC. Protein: CSAISVAYEQYF.

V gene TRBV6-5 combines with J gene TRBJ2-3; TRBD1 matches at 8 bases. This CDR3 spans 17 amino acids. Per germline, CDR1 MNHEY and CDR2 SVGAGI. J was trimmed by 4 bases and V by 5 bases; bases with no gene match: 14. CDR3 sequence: CASSNLPQGGRSDTQYF. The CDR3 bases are TGTGCCAGCAGTAACCTACCACAGGGGGGAAGGTCAGATACGCAGTATTTT.

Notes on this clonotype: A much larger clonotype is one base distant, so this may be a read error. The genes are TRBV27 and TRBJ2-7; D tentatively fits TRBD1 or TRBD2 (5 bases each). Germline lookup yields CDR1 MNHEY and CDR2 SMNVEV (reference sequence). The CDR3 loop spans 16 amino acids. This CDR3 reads CACSLYPAQGGYEQYF. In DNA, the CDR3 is TGTGCCTGCAGTTTATACCCCGCGCAGGGCGGGTACGAGCAGTACTTC.

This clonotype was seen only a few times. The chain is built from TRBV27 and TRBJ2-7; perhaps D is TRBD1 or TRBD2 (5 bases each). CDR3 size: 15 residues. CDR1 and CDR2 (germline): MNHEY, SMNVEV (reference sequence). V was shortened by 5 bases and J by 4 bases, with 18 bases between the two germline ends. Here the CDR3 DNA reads TGTGCCAGCAGTGAATCACCGGGACGGACATACGAGCAGTACTTC. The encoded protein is CASSESPGRTYEQYF.

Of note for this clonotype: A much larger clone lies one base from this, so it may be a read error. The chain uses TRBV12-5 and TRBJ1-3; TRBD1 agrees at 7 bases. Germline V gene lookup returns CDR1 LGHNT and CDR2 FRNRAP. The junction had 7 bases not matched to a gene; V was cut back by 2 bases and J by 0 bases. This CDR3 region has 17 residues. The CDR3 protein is CASGLRQGLLSGNTIYF. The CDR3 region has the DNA TGTGCTAGTGGTTTGAGACAGGGTCTTCTCTCTGGAAACACCATATATTTT.

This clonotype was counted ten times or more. CDR3 in DNA: TGTGCCAGCAGTTCCACCGGGGCCCAAGAGACCCAGTACTTC. Translation: CASSSTGAQETQYF. The V and J genes are TRBV6-2 or TRBV6-3 and TRBJ2-5; either TRBD1 or TRBD2 may supply D (5 bases each). Trimming left V 4 bases short and J 1 base short, with 10 bases between. The length of the CDR3 is 14 residues. Looked up from germline, CDR1 is MNHEY and CDR2 is SVGEGT.

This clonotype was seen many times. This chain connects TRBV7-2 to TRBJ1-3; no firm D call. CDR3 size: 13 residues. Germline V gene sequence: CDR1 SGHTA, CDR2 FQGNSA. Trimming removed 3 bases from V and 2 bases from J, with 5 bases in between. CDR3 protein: CASSFTAGNTIYF. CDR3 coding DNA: TGTGCCAGCAGCTTTACAGCTGGAAACACCATATATTTT.

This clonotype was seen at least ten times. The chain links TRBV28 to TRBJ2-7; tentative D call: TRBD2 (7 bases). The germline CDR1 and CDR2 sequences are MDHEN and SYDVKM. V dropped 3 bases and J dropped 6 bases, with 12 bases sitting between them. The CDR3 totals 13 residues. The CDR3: CASSFRRGAEQYF. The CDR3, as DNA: TGTGCCAGCAGTTTTCGACGGGGGGCCGAGCAGTACTTC.

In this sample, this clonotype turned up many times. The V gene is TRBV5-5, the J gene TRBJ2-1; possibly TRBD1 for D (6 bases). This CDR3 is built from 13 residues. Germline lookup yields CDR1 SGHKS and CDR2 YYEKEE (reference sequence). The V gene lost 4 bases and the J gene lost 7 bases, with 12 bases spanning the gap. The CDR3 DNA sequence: TGTGCCAGCAGCCCATGGGACATTAATGAGCAGTTCTTC. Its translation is CASSPWDINEQFF.

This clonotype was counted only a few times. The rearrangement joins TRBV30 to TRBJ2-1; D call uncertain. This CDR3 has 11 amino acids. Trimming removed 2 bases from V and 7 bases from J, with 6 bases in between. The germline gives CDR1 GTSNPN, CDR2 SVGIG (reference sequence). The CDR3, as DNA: TGTGCCTGGAGTTTGGTAAATGAGCAGTTCTTC. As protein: CAWSLVNEQFF. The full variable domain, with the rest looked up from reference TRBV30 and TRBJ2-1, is SQTIHQWPATLVQPVGSPLSLECTVEGTSNPNLYWYRQAAGRGLQLLFYSVGIGQISSEVPQNLSASRPQDRQFILSSKKLLLSDSGFYLCAWSLVNEQFFGPGTRLTVL.

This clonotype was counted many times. CDR3: CATWGGMTEGWQPQHF. CDR3 DNA: TGTGCCACCTGGGGGGGAATGACAGAGGGGTGGCAGCCCCAGCATTTT. The chain links TRBV24-1 to TRBJ1-5; D may be TRBD1 (5 bases). The CDR3 has 16 residues. Germline CDR1 and CDR2: KGHDR and SFDVKD. The germline V and J ends were trimmed by 9 bases and 7 bases, with 24 bases remaining between them.

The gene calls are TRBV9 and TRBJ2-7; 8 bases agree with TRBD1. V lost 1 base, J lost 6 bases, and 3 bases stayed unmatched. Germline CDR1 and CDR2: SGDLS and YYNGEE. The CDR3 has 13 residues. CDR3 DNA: TGTGCCAGCAGCGTATATGACAGGGGCGAGCAGTACTTC. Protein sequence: CASSVYDRGEQYF.

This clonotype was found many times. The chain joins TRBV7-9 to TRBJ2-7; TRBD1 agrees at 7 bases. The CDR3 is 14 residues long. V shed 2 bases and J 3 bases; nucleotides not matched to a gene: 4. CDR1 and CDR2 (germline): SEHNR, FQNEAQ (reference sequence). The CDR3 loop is CASSLPGQNYEQYF. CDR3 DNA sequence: TGTGCCAGCAGCTTACCGGGACAGAACTACGAGCAGTACTTC.

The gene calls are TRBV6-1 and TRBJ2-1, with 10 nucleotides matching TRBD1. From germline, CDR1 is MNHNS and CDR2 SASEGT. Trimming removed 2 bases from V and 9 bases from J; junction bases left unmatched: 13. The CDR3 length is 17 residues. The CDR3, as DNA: TGTGCCAGCAGTGAAAGATATCCGGGACAGGGGTTGGGTGAGCAGTTCTTC. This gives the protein CASSERYPGQGLGEQFF.

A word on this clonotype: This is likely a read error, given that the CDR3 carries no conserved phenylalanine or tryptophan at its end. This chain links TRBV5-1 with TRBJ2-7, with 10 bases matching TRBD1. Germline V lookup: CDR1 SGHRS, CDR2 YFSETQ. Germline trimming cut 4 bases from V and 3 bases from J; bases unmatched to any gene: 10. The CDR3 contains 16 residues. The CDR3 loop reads CASSPEGTGERYEQYS. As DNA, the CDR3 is TGCGCCAGCAGCCCCGAGGGGACAGGGGAGCGCTACGAGCAGTACTCC.

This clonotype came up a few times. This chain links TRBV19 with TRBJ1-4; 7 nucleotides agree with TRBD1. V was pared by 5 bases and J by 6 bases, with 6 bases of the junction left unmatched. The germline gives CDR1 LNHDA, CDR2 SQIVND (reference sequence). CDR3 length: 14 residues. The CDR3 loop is CASSPRQGHEKLFF. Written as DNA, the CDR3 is TGTGCCAGTAGTCCCCGACAGGGTCATGAAAAACTGTTTTTT.

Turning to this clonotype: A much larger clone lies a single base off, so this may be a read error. CDR3 loop: CASSERLNEQLF. The CDR3 DNA sequence: TGTGCCAGCAGTGAAAGACTTAATGAGCAGCTCTTC. This chain joins TRBV2 and TRBJ2-1; no clear D gene. CDR1 and CDR2 from the germline V gene are SNHLY and FYNNEI. The CDR3 consists of 12 residues. Full variable domain (outside the CDR3, taken from reference TRBV2 and TRBJ2-1): EPEVTQTPSHQVTQMGQEVILRCVPISNHLYFYWYRQILGQKVEFLVSFYNNEISEKSEIFDDQFSVERPDGSNFTLKIRSTKLEDSAMYFCASSERLNEQLFGPGTRLTVL.

DNA of the CDR3: TGTGCCAGCAGTCCAGGGGCTCTAGCGGGAACCGGGGAGCTGTTTTTT. Amino acids: CASSPGALAGTGELFF. The genes are TRBV27 and TRBJ2-2, with 9 bases identical to TRBD2. Germline CDR1 reads MNHEY; CDR2 reads SMNVEV (reference sequence). V lost 5 bases, J lost 5 bases, and 9 bases stayed unmatched. The CDR3 is 16 amino acids.

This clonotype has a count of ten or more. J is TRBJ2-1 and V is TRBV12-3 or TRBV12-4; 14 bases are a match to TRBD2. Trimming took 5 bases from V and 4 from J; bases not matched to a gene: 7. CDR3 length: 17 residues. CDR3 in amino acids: CASSPRLAGGPYNEQFF. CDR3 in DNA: TGTGCCAGCAGTCCCCGACTAGCGGGAGGGCCATACAATGAGCAGTTCTTC.

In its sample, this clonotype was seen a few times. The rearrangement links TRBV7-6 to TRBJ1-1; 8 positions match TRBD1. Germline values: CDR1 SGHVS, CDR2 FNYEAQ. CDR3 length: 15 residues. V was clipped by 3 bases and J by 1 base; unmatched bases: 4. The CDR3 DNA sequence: TGTGCCAGCAGCTTGACCGGGACAGGGAACACTGAAGCTTTCTTT. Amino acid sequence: CASSLTGTGNTEAFF.

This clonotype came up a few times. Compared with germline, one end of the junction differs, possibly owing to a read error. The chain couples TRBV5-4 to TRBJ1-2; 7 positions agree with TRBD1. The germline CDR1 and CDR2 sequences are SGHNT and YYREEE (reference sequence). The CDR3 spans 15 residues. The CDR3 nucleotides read TGTGCCAGCAGCGTGAAGTGGGACAGTAACTATGGCAACACCTTC. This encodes CASSVKWDSNYGNTF.

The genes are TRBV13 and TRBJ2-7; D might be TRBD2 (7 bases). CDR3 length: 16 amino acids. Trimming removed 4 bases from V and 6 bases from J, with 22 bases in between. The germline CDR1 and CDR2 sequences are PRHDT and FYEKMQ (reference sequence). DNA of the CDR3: TGTGCCAGCAGCTCCCTGGGAGGGGGGGGGCCAATCGAGCAGTACTTC. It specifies CASSSLGGGGPIEQYF.

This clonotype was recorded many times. This CDR3 reads CASSYVGVSRQVTYEQYF. The CDR3 coding sequence is TGTGCCAGCAGTTACGTGGGTGTAAGTAGACAGGTGACCTACGAGCAGTACTTC. This chain connects TRBV6-5 to TRBJ2-7; possibly TRBD1 for D (6 bases). Germline V gives CDR1 MNHEY, CDR2 SVGAGI. The CDR3 is made up of 18 amino acids. V shed 2 bases and J shed 2 bases, with 22 bases lying between them.

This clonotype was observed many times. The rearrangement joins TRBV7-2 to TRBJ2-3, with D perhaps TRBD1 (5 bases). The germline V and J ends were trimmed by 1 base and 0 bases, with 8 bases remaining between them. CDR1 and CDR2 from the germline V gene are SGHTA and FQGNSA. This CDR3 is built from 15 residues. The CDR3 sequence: CASSLVTASTDTQYF. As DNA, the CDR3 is TGTGCCAGCAGCTTAGTGACAGCTAGCACAGATACGCAGTATTTT.

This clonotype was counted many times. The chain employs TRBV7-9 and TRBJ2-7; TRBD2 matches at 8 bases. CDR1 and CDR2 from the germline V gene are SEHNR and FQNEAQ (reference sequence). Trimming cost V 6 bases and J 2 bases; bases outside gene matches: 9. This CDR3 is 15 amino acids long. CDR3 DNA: TGTGCCAGCAGACCCACTAGCGGTGTAACCTACGAGCAGTACTTC. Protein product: CASRPTSGVTYEQYF.